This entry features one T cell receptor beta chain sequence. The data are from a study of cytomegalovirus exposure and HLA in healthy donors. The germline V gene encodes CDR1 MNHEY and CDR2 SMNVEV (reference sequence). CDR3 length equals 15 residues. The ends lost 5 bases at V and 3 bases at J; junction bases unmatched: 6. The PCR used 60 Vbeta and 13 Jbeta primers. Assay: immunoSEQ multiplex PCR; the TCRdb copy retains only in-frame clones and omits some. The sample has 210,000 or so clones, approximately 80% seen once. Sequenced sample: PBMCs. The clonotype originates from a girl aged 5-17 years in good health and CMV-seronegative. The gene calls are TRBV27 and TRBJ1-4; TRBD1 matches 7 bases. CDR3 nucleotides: TGTGCCAGCAGTCTAGACAGGGTCCCTAATGAAAAACTGTTTTTT. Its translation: CASSLDRVPNEKLFF.